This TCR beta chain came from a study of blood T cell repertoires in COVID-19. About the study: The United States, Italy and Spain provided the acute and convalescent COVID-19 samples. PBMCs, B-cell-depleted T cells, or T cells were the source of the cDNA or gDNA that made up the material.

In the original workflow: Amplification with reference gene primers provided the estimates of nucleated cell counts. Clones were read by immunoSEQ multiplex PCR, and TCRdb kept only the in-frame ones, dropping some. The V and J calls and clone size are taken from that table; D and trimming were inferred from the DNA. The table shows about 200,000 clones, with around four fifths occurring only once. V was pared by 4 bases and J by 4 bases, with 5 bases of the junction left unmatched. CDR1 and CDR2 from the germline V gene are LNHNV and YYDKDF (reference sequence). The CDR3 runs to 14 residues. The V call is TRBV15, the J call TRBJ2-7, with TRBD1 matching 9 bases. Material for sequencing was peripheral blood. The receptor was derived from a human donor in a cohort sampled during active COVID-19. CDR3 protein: CATSNGQGYYEQYF. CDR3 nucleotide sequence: TGTGCCACCAGCAACGGACAGGGGTATTACGAGCAGTACTTC.